A single T cell receptor (beta chain) is shown here with its context. The sample comes from a study of cytomegalovirus exposure and HLA in healthy donors. The method was immunoSEQ multiplex PCR; TCRdb's version includes in-frame clones alone and lacks a portion of them. The sample lists just over 80,000 clones, approximately 96% occurring once. The J segment lost 0 bases and the V segment lost 7 bases, leaving 7 bases of the junction unmatched. Germline V gene sequence: CDR1 MNHEY, CDR2 SMNVEV (reference sequence). This CDR3 spans 15 amino acids. The chain combines TRBV27 with TRBJ2-3; TRBD1 matches at 7 bases. The sequenced sample consisted of PBMCs. This sequence originates from a woman aged 18-35 years in good health and CMV-seronegative. DNA for the CDR3: TGTGCCAGCACCATTAGACAGGGTAGCACAGATACGCAGTATTTT. Translation gives CASTIRQGSTDTQYF.